Listed below are T cell receptor beta chains from one sample, sequenced in a study of blood T cells in healthy people across ages. TCRdb redid the calling of the 5' RACE reads with MiXCR, one entry per CDR3 protein. The sample carries about 800,000 distinct CDR3 sequences, 55% to 70% recorded once. Material: blood. These receptors were obtained from a young man in good health. Both conserved end residues are trimmed from each CDR3. The D gene is left open where the match is weak.

D gene: .; V gene: TRBV3-1; J gene: TRBJ2-5; CDR3 protein: ASSQVIRGRETQY
D gene: TRBD1; V gene: TRBV29-1; J gene: TRBJ2-2; CDR3 protein: SVEPLVGQGWSTGELF
D gene: .; V gene: TRBV3-1; J gene: TRBJ1-6; CDR3 protein: ASSQDGRGSPLH
D gene: .; V gene: TRBV27; J gene: TRBJ1-2; CDR3 protein: ASGEGVPTWDGYT
D gene: TRBD1; V gene: TRBV4-1; J gene: TRBJ1-3; CDR3 protein: ASSQDLQGASGNTIY
D gene: .; V gene: TRBV9; J gene: TRBJ2-7; CDR3 protein: ASSAQADGAYEQY
D gene: .; V gene: TRBV28; J gene: TRBJ2-5; CDR3 protein: ASSFPNEQY
D gene: .; V gene: TRBV3-1; J gene: TRBJ2-3; CDR3 protein: ASSQASYGITSTDMQY
D gene: .; V gene: TRBV2; J gene: TRBJ2-3; CDR3 protein: ASGRSTDTQY
D gene: .; V gene: TRBV3-1; J gene: TRBJ1-2; CDR3 protein: ASSQGILLYGYT
D gene: .; V gene: TRBV4-2; J gene: TRBJ1-4; CDR3 protein: ASRRSSNEKLF
D gene: .; V gene: TRBV7-9; J gene: TRBJ2-7; CDR3 protein: ASSSGSLSYEQY
D gene: .; V gene: TRBV7-6; J gene: TRBJ2-6; CDR3 protein: ATARRAGANVLT
D gene: .; V gene: TRBV7-2; J gene: TRBJ2-1; CDR3 protein: ASSLRTGPSNEQF
D gene: .; V gene: TRBV18; J gene: TRBJ1-2; CDR3 protein: ASSPNRDPYGYT
D gene: .; V gene: TRBV21-1; J gene: TRBJ2-7; CDR3 protein: ASWEWLSYEQY
D gene: TRBD2; V gene: TRBV29-1; J gene: TRBJ2-1; CDR3 protein: SVGPSGANEQF
D gene: .; V gene: TRBV20-1; J gene: TRBJ2-1; CDR3 protein: SARSSQYEQF
D gene: .; V gene: TRBV7-8; J gene: TRBJ1-2; CDR3 protein: ASSPGRGATHGYT
D gene: .; V gene: TRBV6-6; J gene: .; CDR3 protein: ASSYGTTGPLEQY
D gene: .; V gene: TRBV27; J gene: TRBJ2-5; CDR3 protein: ASSPKQGTSQETQY
D gene: TRBD2; V gene: TRBV6-1; J gene: TRBJ2-3; CDR3 protein: ASITSGGDTQY
D gene: TRBD2; V gene: TRBV25-1; J gene: TRBJ2-7; CDR3 protein: ASSDPLAGGLEQY
D gene: TRBD2; V gene: TRBV27; J gene: TRBJ2-7; CDR3 protein: ASRTAGATYEQY
D gene: TRBD1; V gene: TRBV7-2; J gene: TRBJ2-7; CDR3 protein: ASSSQGAGSYEQY
D gene: TRBD2; V gene: TRBV29-1; J gene: .; CDR3 protein: GVEIAGVENEQY